The clone carrying this T cell receptor beta chain was detected a few times. The antigen is unknown. The sample is drawn from a study of beta chain features in type 1 diabetes. Study conclusions and caveats: Researchers reported that naive, central memory and Treg TCRB repertoires appeared more similar in patients than in healthy donors. Cells with high TCR expression could be over-represented when cDNA is sequenced. Type 1 diabetes patients showed a moderate but significant shortening of TCRB CDR3s in all four CD4+ subsets.

Every bit of the isolated RNA underwent reverse transcription, so sequencing read expressed TCRB transcripts. Naive, central memory and regulatory T cell samples produced a mean of about 3.5 million reads. The protocol was immunoSEQ multiplex PCR, while the TCRdb copy is restricted to in-frame clones and leaves out a portion. The sample records 550,000 to 850,000 clones, roughly 13% being singletons. Germline V gives CDR1 SGHDN, CDR2 FVKESK. Trimming removed 0 bases at V and 7 bases at J, with 15 bases between. The CDR3 consists of 16 residues. The chain joins TRBV14 to TRBJ2-2; TRBD2 might be the D (6 bases). The sample was naive CD4+ T cells from blood. The TCR was taken from a young man with type 1 diabetes. CDR3 sequence (DNA): TGTGCCAGCAGCCAAGATCCCGTGGGGGGTAGCGGGGAGCTGTTTTTT. Translation gives CASSQDPVGGSGELFF.